This T cell receptor (beta chain) was sequenced in a study of HIV-infected patients and healthy controls. Findings and caveats of the study: Size-matched repertoire data failed to replicate the apparent Gini index recovery after therapy in HIV-infected patients. In healthy controls, MAIT alpha CDR3s were common; in HIV+ repertoires, severely depleted.

cDNA was made from 500 ng RNA using alpha and beta constant primers. Using multiplexing indices, alpha and beta chain libraries were generated apart by chain-specific third strand synthesis. One entry per CDR3 protein, called by TCRdb with MiXCR from the 5' RACE reads. The sample lists fewer than 20,000 distinct CDR3 sequences, approximately 12% occurring once. Whole blood was used without fractionation, so all unsorted peripheral T cells were included. A 2.5 ml peripheral blood sample was taken for RNA. This clonotype was observed many times. The antigen is unknown. V trimming: 5 bases; J trimming: 8 bases; junction bases outside the gene matches: 11. This CDR3 spans 15 amino acids.

The source is an adult in good health. Material for sequencing was blood. The chain recombines TRBV12-3 or TRBV12-4 with TRBJ1-4, with 7 bases identical to TRBD1. The CDR3 bases are TGTGCCAGCAGTGCCTATGGGACAGCACGGGAAAAACTGTTTTTT. Its protein is CASSAYGTAREKLFF.